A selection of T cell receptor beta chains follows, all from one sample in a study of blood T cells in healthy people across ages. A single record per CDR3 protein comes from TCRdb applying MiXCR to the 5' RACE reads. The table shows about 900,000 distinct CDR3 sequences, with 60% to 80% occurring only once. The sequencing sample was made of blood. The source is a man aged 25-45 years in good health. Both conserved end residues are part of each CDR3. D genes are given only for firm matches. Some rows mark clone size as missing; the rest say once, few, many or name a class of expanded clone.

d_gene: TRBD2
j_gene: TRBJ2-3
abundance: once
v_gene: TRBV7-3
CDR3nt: TGTGCCAGCAGCCGGACTAGCGGGGGGGGTACGCAGTATTTT
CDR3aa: CASSRTSGGGTQYF

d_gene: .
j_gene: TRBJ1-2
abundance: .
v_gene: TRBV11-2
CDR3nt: TGTGCCAGCAGCTTAGGGGACCCTGCTGTCTCTGGCTACACCTTC
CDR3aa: CASSLGDPAVSGYTF

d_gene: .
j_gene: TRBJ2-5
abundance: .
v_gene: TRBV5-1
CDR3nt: TGCGCCAGCAGCTTACAGGGTTCCGCAGAGACCCAGTACTTC
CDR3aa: CASSLQGSAETQYF

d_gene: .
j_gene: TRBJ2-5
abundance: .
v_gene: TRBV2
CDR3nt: TGTGCCAGCAGTGACATCGGAGGGGTCGAAGAGACCCAGTACTTC
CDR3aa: CASSDIGGVEETQYF

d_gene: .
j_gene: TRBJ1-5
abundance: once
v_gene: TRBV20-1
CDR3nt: TGCAGTGCTATACGGGTCAATCAGCCCCAGCATTTT
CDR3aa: CSAIRVNQPQHF

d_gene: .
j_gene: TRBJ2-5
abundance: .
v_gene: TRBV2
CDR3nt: TGTGCCAGCAGTGCACTTAAGGAGCAGTACTTC
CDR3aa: CASSALKEQYF

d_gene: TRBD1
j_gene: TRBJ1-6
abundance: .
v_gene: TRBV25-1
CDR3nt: TGTGCCAGCAAGGGGACAGGTTATAATTCACCCCTCCACTTT
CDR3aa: CASKGTGYNSPLHF

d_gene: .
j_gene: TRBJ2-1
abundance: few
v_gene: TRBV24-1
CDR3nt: TGTGCCACCAGTGATTACCAGGGGTCCTACAATGAGCAGTTCTTC
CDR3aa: CATSDYQGSYNEQFF

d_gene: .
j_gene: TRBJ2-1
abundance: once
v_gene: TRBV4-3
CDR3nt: TGCGCCAGCAGCCAAGGGGGCCCTAGGAATGAGCAGTTCTTC
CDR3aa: CASSQGGPRNEQFF

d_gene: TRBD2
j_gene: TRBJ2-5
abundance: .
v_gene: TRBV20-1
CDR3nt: TGCAGTGCTAGAGACGGACTAGCGGGATACCAAGAGACCCAGTACTTC
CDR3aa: CSARDGLAGYQETQYF

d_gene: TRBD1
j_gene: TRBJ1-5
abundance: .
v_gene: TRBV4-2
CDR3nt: TGTGCCAGCAGCCAAGATCGGGGACAGGCAGGTCGGCCCCAGCATTTT
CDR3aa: CASSQDRGQAGRPQHF

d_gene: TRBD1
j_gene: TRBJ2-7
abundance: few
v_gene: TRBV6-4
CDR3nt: TGTGCCAGCAGTGACAGGGGGCCCTCCTACGAGCAGTACTTC
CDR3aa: CASSDRGPSYEQYF

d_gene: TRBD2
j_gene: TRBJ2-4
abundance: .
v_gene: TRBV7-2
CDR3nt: TGTGCCAGCCGTCACGGGACTAGCGGGGGCCAGCAGGCCAAAAACATTCAGTACTTC
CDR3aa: CASRHGTSGGQQAKNIQYF

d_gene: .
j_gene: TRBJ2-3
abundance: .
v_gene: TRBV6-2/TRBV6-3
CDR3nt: TGTGCCAGCGCGACCCATCACCTAGCGAACACGCAGTATTTT
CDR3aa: CASATHHLANTQYF

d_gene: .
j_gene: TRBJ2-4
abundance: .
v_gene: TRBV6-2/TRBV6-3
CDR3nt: TGTGCCAGCAGTATGGGTTCGGCCAAAAACATTCAGTACTTC
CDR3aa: CASSMGSAKNIQYF

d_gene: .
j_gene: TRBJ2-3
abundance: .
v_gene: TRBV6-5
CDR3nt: TGTGCCAGCAGTTACTCGTTCCACCCAGATACGCAGTATTTT
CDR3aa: CASSYSFHPDTQYF

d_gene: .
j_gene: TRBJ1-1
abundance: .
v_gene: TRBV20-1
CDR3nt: TGCAGTGCTAGAGAGGTGGCGGGAGTTACTGAAGCTTTCTTT
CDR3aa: CSAREVAGVTEAFF

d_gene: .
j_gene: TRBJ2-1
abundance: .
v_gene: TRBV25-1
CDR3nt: TGTGCCAGTGGCACAGCGAGGGATGAGCAGTTCTTC
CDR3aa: CASGTARDEQFF

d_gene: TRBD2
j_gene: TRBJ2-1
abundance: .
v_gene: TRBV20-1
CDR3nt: TGCAGTGCTAGAGCGGCTAGCGGGGGCCCCAATGAGCAGTTCTTC
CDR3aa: CSARAASGGPNEQFF

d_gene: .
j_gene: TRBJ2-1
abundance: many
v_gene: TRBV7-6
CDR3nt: TGTGCCAGCAGCCCCCGGGGTCCTCAAACGGACAATGAGCAGTTCTTC
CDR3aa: CASSPRGPQTDNEQFF

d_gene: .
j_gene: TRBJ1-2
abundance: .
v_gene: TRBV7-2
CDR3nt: TGTGCCAGCACCTTACAACAGGGCTATGGCTACACCTTC
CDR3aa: CASTLQQGYGYTF

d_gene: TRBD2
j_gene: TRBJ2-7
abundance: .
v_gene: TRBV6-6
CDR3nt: TGTGCCAGCAGTACTAGCGGGGACTTCTACGAGCAGTACTTC
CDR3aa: CASSTSGDFYEQYF

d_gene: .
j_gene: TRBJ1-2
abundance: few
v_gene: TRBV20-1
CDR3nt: TGCAGTGCTAGAGATTTCGACCACTATGGCTACACCTTC
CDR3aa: CSARDFDHYGYTF

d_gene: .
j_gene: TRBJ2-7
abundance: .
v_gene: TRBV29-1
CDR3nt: TGCAGCGTTGTTTTCTTGGGGGACTCCACCTACGAGCAGTACTTC
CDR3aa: CSVVFLGDSTYEQYF

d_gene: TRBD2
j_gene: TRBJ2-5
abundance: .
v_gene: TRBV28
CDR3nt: TGTGCCAGCAGTTTACCGGGGGGGGGGGGTGTCGGGGAGCAGTACTTC
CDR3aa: CASSLPGGGGVGEQYF

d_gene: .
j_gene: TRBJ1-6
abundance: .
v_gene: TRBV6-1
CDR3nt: TGTGCCAGCAGTGCCGCTCACAGGAGCTCCTATAATTCACCCCTCCACTTT
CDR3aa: CASSAAHRSSYNSPLHF

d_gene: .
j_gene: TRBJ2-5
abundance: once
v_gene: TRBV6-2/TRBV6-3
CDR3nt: TGTGCCAGCAGTTACGGTAGCGGCATAAGGGAGACCCAGTACTTC
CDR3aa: CASSYGSGIRETQYF

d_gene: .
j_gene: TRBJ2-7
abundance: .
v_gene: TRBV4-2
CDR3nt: TGTGCCAGCAGCCAAGGGGGAGTAGCGTCCTACGAGCAGTACTTC
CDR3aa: CASSQGGVASYEQYF

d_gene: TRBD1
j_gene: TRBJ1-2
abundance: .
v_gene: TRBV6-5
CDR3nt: TGTGCCAGCAGTTACTGGGGACAGGGGGTCTATGGCTACACCTTC
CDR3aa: CASSYWGQGVYGYTF

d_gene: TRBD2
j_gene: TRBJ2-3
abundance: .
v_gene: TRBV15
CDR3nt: TGTGCCACCAGCAGAGAAGGACTAGCGGTAGATACGCAGTATTTT
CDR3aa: CATSREGLAVDTQYF

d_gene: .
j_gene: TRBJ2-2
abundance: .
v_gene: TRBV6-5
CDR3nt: TGTGCCAGCAGTTGGACAGATAACACCGGGGAGCTGTTTTTT
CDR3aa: CASSWTDNTGELFF

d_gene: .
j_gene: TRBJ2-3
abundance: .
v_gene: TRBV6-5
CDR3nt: TGTGCCAGCATGGGTTGGGGACATCACACAGATACGCAGTATTTT
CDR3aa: CASMGWGHHTDTQYF

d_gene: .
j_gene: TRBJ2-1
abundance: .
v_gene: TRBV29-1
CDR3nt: TGCAGCGTTTTACACTGGGGGGAGAATGAGCAGTTCTTC
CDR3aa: CSVLHWGENEQFF

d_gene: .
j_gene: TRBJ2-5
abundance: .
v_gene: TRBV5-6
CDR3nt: TGTGCCAGCAGCTTGCGGAGACTAGGTCGAGAGACCCAGTACTTC
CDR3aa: CASSLRRLGRETQYF

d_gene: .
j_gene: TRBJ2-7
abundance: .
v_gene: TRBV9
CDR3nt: TGTGCCAGCAGCGGGGGGGGACAGGCCAGCTCCTACGAGCAGTACTTC
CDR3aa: CASSGGGQASSYEQYF

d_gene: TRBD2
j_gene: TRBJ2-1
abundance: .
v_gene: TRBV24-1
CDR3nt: TGTGCCACCAGTACCAGCGGGGGGCCTGGGCAAGAGACCCAGTTCTTC
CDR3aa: CATSTSGGPGQETQFF

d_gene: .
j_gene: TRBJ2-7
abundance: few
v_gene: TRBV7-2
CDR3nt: TGTGCCAGCAGCTCAGCCGGGGCCACTGCTTACGAGCAGTACTTC
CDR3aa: CASSSAGATAYEQYF

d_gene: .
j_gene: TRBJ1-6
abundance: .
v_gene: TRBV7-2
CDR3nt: TGTGCCAGCAGCTTTAGCGGGGGGCAAAATTCACCCCTCCACTTT
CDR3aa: CASSFSGGQNSPLHF

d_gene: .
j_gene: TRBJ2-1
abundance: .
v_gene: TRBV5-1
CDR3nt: TGCGCCAGCAGCCCACTAGTGACAATGAGCAGTTCTCCAGGGGAGCAGTTCTTC
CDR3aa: CASSPLVTMSSSPGEQFF

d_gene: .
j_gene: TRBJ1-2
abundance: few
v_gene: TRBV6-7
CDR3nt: TGTGCCAGCAGTTACCCGGGGTTGAACTATGGCTACACCTTC
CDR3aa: CASSYPGLNYGYTF

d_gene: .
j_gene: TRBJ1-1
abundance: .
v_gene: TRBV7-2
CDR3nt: TGTGCCAGCAGCCGGATCGGGTCTGAAGCTTTCTTT
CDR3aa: CASSRIGSEAFF

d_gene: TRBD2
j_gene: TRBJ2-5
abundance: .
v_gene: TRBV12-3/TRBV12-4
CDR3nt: TGTGCCAGCAGTTTAGGCGGGGGGGAGCAAGAGACCCAGTACTTC
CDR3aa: CASSLGGGEQETQYF

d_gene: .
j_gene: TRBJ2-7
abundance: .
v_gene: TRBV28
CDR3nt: TGTGCCAGCAGTTCCGGGGGGCCAGAAGACTACGAGCAGTACTTC
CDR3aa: CASSSGGPEDYEQYF

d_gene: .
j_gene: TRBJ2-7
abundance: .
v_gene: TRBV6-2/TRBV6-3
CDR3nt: TGTGCCAGCGCCTTGACCTACGAGCAGTACTTC
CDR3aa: CASALTYEQYF

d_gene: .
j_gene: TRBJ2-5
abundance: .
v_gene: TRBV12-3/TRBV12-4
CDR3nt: TGTGCCAGCAGTTTTGGACGCGGGCAAGGGACCCAGTACTTC
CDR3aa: CASSFGRGQGTQYF

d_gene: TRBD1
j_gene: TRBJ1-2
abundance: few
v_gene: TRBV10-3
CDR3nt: TGTGCCATCAGTGAACAGGACAGGGTTGGAGGCTACACCTTC
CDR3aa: CAISEQDRVGGYTF

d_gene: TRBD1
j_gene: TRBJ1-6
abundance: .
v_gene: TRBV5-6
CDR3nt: TGTGCCAGCAGCTCCCGCGGGACAGGGTACAATTCACCCCTCCACTTT
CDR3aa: CASSSRGTGYNSPLHF

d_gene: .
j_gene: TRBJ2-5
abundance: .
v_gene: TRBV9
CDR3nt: TGTGCCAGCAGCCCCGGAGGAGGGGACTACCAAGAGACCCAGTACTTC
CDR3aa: CASSPGGGDYQETQYF

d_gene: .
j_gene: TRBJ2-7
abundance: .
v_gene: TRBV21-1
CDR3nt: TGTGCCAGCAGCGAGTCTCCCAAGACTTCGGCCTCCTGCGAGCAGTACTTC
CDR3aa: CASSESPKTSASCEQYF

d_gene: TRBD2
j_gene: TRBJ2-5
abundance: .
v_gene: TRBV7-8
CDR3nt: TGTGCCAGCACCTTAGGACTAGCGGGGGGGTTAGAGACCCAGTACTTC
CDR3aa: CASTLGLAGGLETQYF

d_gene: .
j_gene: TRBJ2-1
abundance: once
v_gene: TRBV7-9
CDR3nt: TGTGCCAGCAGCTTAACTAGTGCCCACAATGAGCAGTTCTTC
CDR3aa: CASSLTSAHNEQFF

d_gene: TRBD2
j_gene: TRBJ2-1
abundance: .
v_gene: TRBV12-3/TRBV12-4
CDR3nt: TGTGCCAGCGGAGCAGCGGGGCCCTTAGATGAGCAGTTCTTC
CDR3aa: CASGAAGPLDEQFF

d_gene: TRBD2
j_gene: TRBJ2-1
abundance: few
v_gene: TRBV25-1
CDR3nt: TGTGCCAGCAGTGATCCTAGCGGGGTTTACAATGAGCAGTTCTTC
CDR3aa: CASSDPSGVYNEQFF

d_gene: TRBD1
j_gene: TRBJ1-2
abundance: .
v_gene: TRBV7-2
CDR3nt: TGTGCCAGCAGCTCCGACAGGGGCTCAGTCTATGGCTACACCTTC
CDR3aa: CASSSDRGSVYGYTF

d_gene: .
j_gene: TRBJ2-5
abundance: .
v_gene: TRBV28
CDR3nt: TGTGCCAGCCGAGAAATCGAGTGGGAGACCCAGTACTTC
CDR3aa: CASREIEWETQYF